This TCR beta chain originates from a study of post-analysis software for immune sequencing data. TCR beta cDNA libraries included unique molecular identifiers. Each CDR3 protein gets one entry after TCRdb re-called the PCR reads with MiXCR. The table shows 650,000 to 850,000 distinct CDR3 sequences, with roughly 58% occurring only once. Sequencing input: blood. This clonotype was sampled from a girl between 10 and 17 years old with multiple sclerosis.

CDR3 bases: TGCAGTGCTAGCCGGGCGGGAGGGTTAGCAGATACGCAGTATTTT. Its protein product is CSASRAGGLADTQYF. The genes are TRBV20-1 and TRBJ2-3, with 9 bases fitting TRBD2. Trimming took 3 bases from V and 4 from J; bases not matched to a gene: 8. The CDR3 has 15 residues. The germline gives CDR1 DFQATT, CDR2 SNEGSKA (reference sequence).